One sample yielded the 28 T cell receptor beta chains listed below, sequenced in a study of T cell responses to AZD1222 COVID-19 vaccine. Assay used: immunoSEQ multiplex PCR; TCRdb lists only in-frame clones, some missing. The sample lists 130,000 to 150,000 clones; approximately 86% were seen once. Sequenced material: peripheral blood, taken 28 days after the second AZD1222 dose. Receptor source: an adult who received the AZD1222 COVID-19 vaccine.

As DNA, the CDR3 is TGTGCCAGCAGCTTGGGCCACCTTAATTCACCCCTCCACTTT. Protein product: CASSLGHLNSPLHF. The chain carries TRBV5-6 and TRBJ1-6; unclear D gene. Trimming shortened V by 0 bases and J by 6 bases, and 7 bases separated the two germline ends. The V gene's germline CDR1 is SGHDT and CDR2 YYEEEE. The CDR3 has 14 amino acids.

This chain joins TRBV27 and TRBJ1-1; TRBD1 might be the D (5 bases). The V end was cut by 0 bases, the J end by 4 bases, with 12 bases between. Germline assignment: CDR1 MNHEY and CDR2 SMNVEV (reference sequence). CDR3 size: 15 residues. CDR3 protein: CASSLSSGGFTEAFF. As DNA, the CDR3 is TGTGCCAGCAGTTTATCGTCCGGGGGATTCACTGAAGCTTTCTTT.

The gene calls are TRBV30 and TRBJ1-6; the match to TRBD1 covers 7 bases. V lost 5 bases, J lost 7 bases, and 2 bases stayed unmatched. Germline CDR1 is GTSNPN and CDR2 is SVGIG (reference sequence). This CDR3 region has 12 residues. CDR3 in amino acids: CAWGTENSPLHF. CDR3 DNA: TGTGCCTGGGGGACAGAGAATTCACCCCTCCACTTT.

The CDR3 protein is CASSQEAGQGYEQYF. The CDR3, as DNA: TGCGCCAGCAGCCAAGAGGCGGGACAGGGCTACGAGCAGTACTTC. V usage is TRBV4-1 and J usage is TRBJ2-7, with 9 bases matching TRBD1. The CDR3 spans 15 residues. The trim removed 0 bases at V and 3 bases at J, leaving 3 bases unmatched. Looked up from germline, CDR1 is MGHRA and CDR2 is YSYEKL.

This rearrangement joins TRBV28 to TRBJ1-5; 8 positions agree with TRBD1. V was pared by 8 bases and J by 0 bases, with 6 bases of the junction left unmatched. From germline, CDR1 is MDHEN and CDR2 SYDVKM. The CDR3 runs 15 residues. The CDR3 DNA is TGTGCCAGCGATGGGACAGGAGGTAGCAATCAGCCCCAGCATTTT. It yields the protein CASDGTGGSNQPQHF.

The chain employs TRBV5-6 and TRBJ1-2, with D tentatively TRBD1 (6 bases). The V and J ends lost 0 bases and 8 bases respectively, with 11 bases between them. This CDR3 is 13 amino acids long. CDR1 and CDR2 (germline): SGHDT, YYEEEE. The CDR3 sequence is CASSLGQGRGYTF. The DNA of the CDR3 is TGTGCCAGCAGCTTGGGTCAGGGGAGGGGCTACACCTTC.

The chain uses TRBV5-1 and TRBJ2-7, with TRBD2 matching 9 bases. After removal of 4 bases from V and 7 bases from J, the junction contained 9 bases not matched to a gene. The CDR3 is 14 residues long. Looked up from germline, CDR1 is SGHRS and CDR2 is YFSETQ. DNA of the CDR3: TGCGCCAGCAGCCAACTAGCGGGTGGGAGGGAGCAGTACTTC. As protein: CASSQLAGGREQYF.

The V gene is TRBV11-2, the J gene TRBJ2-3; 7 bases agree with TRBD1. Germline values: CDR1 SGHAT, CDR2 FQNNGV. V dropped 1 base and J dropped 6; count of bases not matched to a gene: 4. There are 14 residues in the CDR3. The CDR3 region is CASSLVQGVDTQYF. The DNA of the CDR3 is TGTGCCAGCAGCTTAGTTCAGGGGGTGGATACGCAGTATTTT.

In the case of this clone: One end of the junction does not line up with germline, which may come from a read error. The rearrangement joins TRBV2 to TRBJ1-2; D possibly corresponds to TRBD1 (6 bases). The CDR3 loop spans 14 amino acids. Germline V gene sequence: CDR1 SNHLY, CDR2 FYNNEI. The CDR3 bases are TGTGCCAGCAGTGAAAGACTACCGGGACAAGGGGTCCCCTTC. Its translation is CASSERLPGQGVPF.

The chain joins TRBV20-1 to TRBJ1-1; possibly TRBD1 for D (6 bases). CDR3 length: 12 amino acids. The V end lost 3 bases, the J end lost 11 bases, and 16 bases lay between the germline ends. Germline V gene data show CDR1 as DFQATT and CDR2 as SNEGSKA (reference sequence). DNA for the CDR3: TGCAGTGCTAGTGTAGGGGGGGTTGGGGCTTTCTTT. It encodes CSASVGGVGAFF.

The rearrangement joins TRBV28 to TRBJ1-4; TRBD1 agrees at 7 bases. This CDR3 comprises 12 residues. Germline CDR1 reads MDHEN; CDR2 reads SYDVKM. J lost 11 bases, V lost 8 bases, and 8 bases had no gene match. CDR3 nucleotide sequence: TGTGCCAGCGGGGCAGGGGGGGACAAACTGTTTTTT. Translation gives CASGAGGDKLFF.

The chain employs TRBV5-1 and TRBJ2-3; TRBD2 matches 9 bases. The length of the CDR3 is 15 residues. CDR1 and CDR2 (germline): SGHRS, YFSETQ. V gave up 4 bases and J gave up 5 bases; unmatched junction bases: 8. DNA for the CDR3: TGCGCCAGCAGCGGCGGGGGGGCCGTTGGAGATACGCAGTATTTT. It yields the protein CASSGGGAVGDTQYF.

The DNA of the CDR3 is TGTGCCAGCAGAACGGACAGGGGGCGGTTTAACTATGGCTACACCTTC. It specifies CASRTDRGRFNYGYTF. The V and J genes are TRBV27 and TRBJ1-2; 11 bases match TRBD1. The CDR3 is 16 amino acids. After removal of 6 bases from V and 1 base from J, the junction contained 7 bases not matched to a gene. Germline V CDR1 and CDR2: MNHEY, SMNVEV (reference sequence).

The gene calls are TRBV10-1 and TRBJ2-2; 13 bases fit TRBD2. Per the germline V gene, CDR1 is WNHNN and CDR2 is SYGVQD (reference sequence). This CDR3 comprises 17 residues. Germline trimming cut 6 bases from V and 2 bases from J; bases unmatched to any gene: 6. CDR3 nucleotide sequence: TGCGCCAGCAGCGCCGGACTAGCGGGGGCTAACACCGGGGAGCTGTTTTTT. Encoded protein: CASSAGLAGANTGELFF.

The chain carries TRBV3-1 (or the pseudogene TRBV3-2) and TRBJ1-1; 7 bases line up with TRBD1. Germline loops: CDR1 LGHDT, CDR2 YNNKEL (reference sequence). The V and J ends lost 5 bases and 0 bases, in that order; junction bases with no gene match: 3. This CDR3 has 14 amino acids. CDR3 nucleotides: TGTGCCAGCAGCACGGGACAGTTGAACACTGAAGCTTTCTTT. This gives the protein CASSTGQLNTEAFF.

Note on this clone: Mismatch with germline at one junction end may stem from a read error. The rearrangement uses TRBV27 and TRBJ2-7; the match to TRBD2 covers 8 bases. The germline CDR1 and CDR2 sequences are MNHEY and SMNVEV (reference sequence). This CDR3 is built from 15 residues. Here the CDR3 reads CASSLKAGDPYEQYF. The CDR3 DNA follows: TGTGCCAGCAGTTTAAAAGCGGGGGACCCCTACGAGCAATACTTC.

The CDR3 DNA is TGTGCCAGCACTCCCGACAGGGTAGTGAACACCATATATTTT. It specifies CASTPDRVVNTIYF. V is TRBV28 and J is TRBJ1-3; the match to TRBD1 covers 7 bases. J was trimmed by 7 bases and V by 7 bases; bases with no gene match: 10. The CDR3 runs 14 residues. Per the germline V gene, CDR1 is MDHEN and CDR2 is SYDVKM.

This rearrangement joins TRBV5-6 to TRBJ2-1, with 9 bases lining up with TRBD2. The trim removed 2 bases at V and 6 bases at J, leaving 3 bases unmatched. CDR3 size: 14 residues. The V gene's germline CDR1 is SGHDT and CDR2 YYEEEE. Here the CDR3 reads CASSFGSGSNEQFF. The CDR3 DNA follows: TGTGCCAGCAGCTTCGGTAGCGGGAGCAATGAGCAGTTCTTC.

The chain is built from TRBV5-1 and TRBJ2-1; the match to TRBD1 covers 7 bases. CDR3 length: 14 residues. Germline CDR1 is SGHRS and CDR2 is YFSETQ. The ends lost 0 bases at V and 6 bases at J; junction bases unmatched: 3. DNA for the CDR3: TGCGCCAGCAGCTTGGAACAGGGGCCCAATGAGCAGTTCTTC. This gives the protein CASSLEQGPNEQFF.

V is TRBV10-1 and J is TRBJ1-2; a possible D gene is TRBD1 (5 bases). V was clipped by 8 bases and J by 5 bases, with 27 bases between them. CDR1 is WNHNN and CDR2 is SYGVQD in the germline V gene (reference sequence). The CDR3 is 17 residues long. As DNA, the CDR3 is TGCGCCAGCCCTTTGATACTAAGGGACGGGAAAGAATATGGCTACACCTTC. It yields the protein CASPLILRDGKEYGYTF.

The V call is TRBV4-1, the J call TRBJ1-2; TRBD1 is a possible D gene (5 bases). The germline CDR1 and CDR2 sequences are MGHRA and YSYEKL. The V end was cut by 3 bases, the J end by 5 bases, with 16 bases between. This CDR3 is 15 amino acids long. The CDR3: CASSQSMTATYGYTF. CDR3 nucleotide sequence: TGCGCCAGCAGCCAGTCCATGACAGCTACTTATGGCTACACCTTC.

This rearrangement joins TRBV13 to TRBJ1-3; D is unresolved. The CDR3 length is 13 residues. Germline V lookup: CDR1 PRHDT, CDR2 FYEKMQ (reference sequence). Trimming cost V 0 bases and J 0 bases, with 0 bases left between them. The CDR3 DNA follows: TGTGCCAGCAGCTTAGGCTCTGGAAACACCATATATTTT. Translation: CASSLGSGNTIYF.

This clone is a singleton in its sample. The rearrangement uses TRBV6-4 and TRBJ1-4, with D possibly matching TRBD1 (6 bases). The CDR3 is 15 amino acids. V lost 4 bases to trimming and J lost 1 base, with 10 bases between them. Germline CDR1 MRHNA, CDR2 SNTAGT. Here the CDR3 DNA reads TGTGCCAGCAGTGCTTCCAGGGGAACTAATGAAAAACTGTTTTTT. Protein sequence: CASSASRGTNEKLFF.

The J gene is TRBJ2-7, the V gene TRBV30, with D possibly matching TRBD1 (5 bases). CDR1 is GTSNPN and CDR2 is SVGIG in the germline V gene (reference sequence). The CDR3 covers 15 residues. Trimming took off 0 bases at V and 4 bases at J, with 16 bases between the two ends. The CDR3 DNA follows: TGTGCCTGGAGTGTAATGGGGCTGAGCAAGTACGAGCAGTACTTC. This sequence encodes CAWSVMGLSKYEQYF.

The chain employs TRBV29-1 and TRBJ1-2; 10 positions agree with TRBD1. V dropped 4 bases and J dropped 9; count of bases not matched to a gene: 8. The germline CDR1 and CDR2 sequences are SQVTM and ANQGSEA. The CDR3 is made up of 13 amino acids. The CDR3 DNA reads TGCAGCGTTGTTCGACAGGGGGCGAATCGCTACACCTTC. It is translated as CSVVRQGANRYTF.

The rearrangement links TRBV28 to TRBJ1-1; 7 positions match TRBD1. The ends lost 6 bases at V and 0 bases at J; junction bases unmatched: 4. The CDR3 is 14 residues long. CDR1 is MDHEN and CDR2 is SYDVKM in the germline V gene. CDR3 sequence: CASRWDSMNTEAFF. The DNA for the CDR3 is TGTGCCAGCAGGTGGGACAGCATGAACACTGAAGCTTTCTTT.

The chain recombines TRBV6-5 with TRBJ1-5, with 9 nucleotides matching TRBD1. The V gene end was trimmed by 8 bases and the J gene end by 3 bases; junction bases not matched to a gene: 5. Germline CDR1 and CDR2: MNHEY and SVGAGI. The CDR3 length is 14 residues. The DNA of the CDR3 is TGTGCCAGCTGGGGACAGGGAAACAATCAGCCCCAGCATTTT. It is translated as CASWGQGNNQPQHF.

The rearrangement links TRBV18 to TRBJ1-5; D is uncertain. The CDR3 is 14 amino acids. CDR1 and CDR2 (germline): KGHSH, LQKENI. The germline V and J ends were trimmed by 6 bases and 3 bases, with 12 bases remaining between them. The CDR3 protein is CASSALRDNQPQHF. The CDR3 DNA sequence: TGTGCCAGCTCCGCCCTAAGAGACAATCAGCCCCAGCATTTT.